The 32 T cell receptor beta chains presented below share a single source sample, sequenced in a study of cytomegalovirus exposure and HLA in healthy donors. TCRdb keeps only in-frame clones here, not all; method: immunoSEQ multiplex PCR. This sample has 150,000 to 200,000 clones; 75% to 95% occur once, and the top ten carry 3% to 3.5%. Sample: PBMCs. These receptors were obtained from a woman aged 18-30 years in good health and CMV-seropositive.

The chain carries TRBV6-5 and TRBJ1-5, with D possibly TRBD1 on 6 matching bases. Trimming removed 6 bases from V and 3 bases from J, with 15 bases in between. The germline V gene has CDR1 MNHEY and CDR2 SVGAGI. The CDR3 spans 15 residues. Here the CDR3 reads CASSRRDIPNQPQHF. The CDR3 coding sequence is TGTGCCAGCAGCCGCCGGGACATACCCAATCAGCCCCAGCATTTT.

The chain joins TRBV7-6 to TRBJ2-7, with D uncertain. V was trimmed by 1 base and J by 2 bases, leaving 6 bases between them. This CDR3 is built from 13 residues. Germline V gene lookup returns CDR1 SGHVS and CDR2 FNYEAQ. The CDR3 sequence is CASSLESTYEQYF. Here the CDR3 DNA reads TGTGCCAGCAGCTTAGAATCCACCTACGAGCAGTACTTC.

The chain recombines TRBV28 with TRBJ2-7; possibly TRBD1 for D (5 bases). CDR1 is MDHEN, CDR2 SYDVKM, per germline. The CDR3 length is 13 residues. V lost 4 bases, J lost 2 bases, and 9 bases lay in between. DNA for the CDR3: TGTGCCAGCAGTTCGACAGTGACCTACGAGCAGTACTTC. The encoded protein is CASSSTVTYEQYF. Full variable domain (missing parts from reference TRBV28 and TRBJ2-7): DVKVTQSSRYLVKRTGEKVFLECVQDMDHENMFWYRQDPGLGLRLIYFSYDVKMKEKGDIPEGYSVSREKKERFSLILESASTNQTSMYLCASSSTVTYEQYFGPGTRLTVT.

The chain uses TRBV4-1 and TRBJ2-7; 12 bases match TRBD2. Germline V gene data show CDR1 as MGHRA and CDR2 as YSYEKL. This CDR3 is built from 18 residues. Trimming at V came to 1 base and at J to 7 bases, leaving 14 bases not matched to a gene. DNA for the CDR3: TGCGCCAGCAGCCAAGGGTCCGGACTAGCGGGAATCGTTGGAGAGCAGTACTTC. This translates into CASSQGSGLAGIVGEQYF.

V and J are TRBV4-3 and TRBJ1-1, with D maybe TRBD1 (5 bases). This CDR3 spans 14 amino acids. V lost 2 bases and J 5 bases, leaving 12 bases between the germline ends. Germline CDR1 and CDR2: LGHNA and YSLEER. For the CDR3, the DNA is TGCGCCAGCAGCCAAACCACAGGATATACTGAAGCTTTCTTT. Its translation is CASSQTTGYTEAFF.

The genes are TRBV19 and TRBJ1-1; maybe TRBD1 (6 bases). Germline CDR1 is LNHDA and CDR2 is SQIVND (reference sequence). CDR3 length equals 16 residues. V was shortened by 3 bases and J by 4 bases, with 18 bases between the two germline ends. DNA for the CDR3: TGTGCCAGTAGTATCCTCTCGGGGGGCTGGGGCACTGAAGCTTTCTTT. Protein sequence: CASSILSGGWGTEAFF. The entire variable domain, with the rest obtained from reference TRBV19 and TRBJ1-1, is as follows: DGGITQSPKYLFRKEGQNVTLSCEQNLNHDAMYWYRQDPGQGLRLIYYSQIVNDFQKGDIAEGYSVSREKKESFPLTVTSAQKNPTAFYLCASSILSGGWGTEAFFGQGTRLTVV.

The chain combines TRBV18 with TRBJ1-1; 7 bases match TRBD1. CDR3 size: 15 residues. V dropped 3 bases and J dropped 2; count of bases not matched to a gene: 6. Looked up from germline, CDR1 is KGHSH and CDR2 is LQKENI. The CDR3 DNA reads TGTGCCAGCTCACCCGCCCGACAGGGAAACACTGAAGCTTTCTTT. Translation gives CASSPARQGNTEAFF. Complete variable domain (other parts from reference TRBV18 and TRBJ1-1): NAGVMQNPRHLVRRRGQEARLRCSPMKGHSHVYWYRQLPEEGLKFMVYLQKENIIDESGMPKERFSAEFPKEGPSILRIQQVVRGDSAAYFCASSPARQGNTEAFFGQGTRLTVV.

J is TRBJ2-3 and V is TRBV29-1, with TRBD1 matching over 8 bases. Germline lookup yields CDR1 SQVTM and CDR2 ANQGSEA. V was clipped by 5 bases and J by 5 bases; unmatched bases: 6. The CDR3 sequence is 13 residues long. The CDR3 nucleotides read TGCAGCGTTACAGGGGGGAGAGGAGATACGCAGTATTTT. It specifies CSVTGGRGDTQYF.

This chain connects TRBV14 to TRBJ2-3; possible D gene TRBD2, 6 bases. The V end lost 0 bases, the J end lost 4 bases, and 23 bases lay between the germline ends. The CDR3 sequence is 19 residues long. The V gene's germline CDR1 is SGHDN and CDR2 FVKESK. CDR3 sequence (DNA): TGTGCCAGCAGCCAAGATATGGTTCCGCGGGGCGAACGCCCAGATACGCAGTATTTT. Translation gives CASSQDMVPRGERPDTQYF.

This sequence joins TRBV10-3 and TRBJ2-5; a weak D match, TRBD2 (6 bases). V was trimmed by 6 bases and J by 5 bases, leaving 22 bases between them. CDR1 ENHRY and CDR2 SYGVKD come from the germline V gene. This CDR3 is 16 amino acids long. The CDR3 loop reads CAISERERGGGETQYF. CDR3 DNA sequence: TGTGCCATCAGCGAACGCGAGAGGGGAGGAGGGGAGACCCAGTACTTC.

The rearrangement links TRBV4-1 to TRBJ2-7; perhaps TRBD1 as D (5 bases). In germline, CDR1 is MGHRA, CDR2 YSYEKL. The CDR3 is 14 residues long. With 4 bases removed from V and 2 bases from J, the gap between germline ends came to 12 bases. The CDR3 nucleotides are TGCGCCAGCAGCCTCCTTACAGGTACCTACGAGCAGTACTTC. It codes for CASSLLTGTYEQYF.

The rearrangement links TRBV5-6 to TRBJ2-1; 11 bases map to TRBD1. The J segment lost 5 bases and the V segment lost 0 bases, leaving 4 bases of the junction unmatched. Germline lookup yields CDR1 SGHDT and CDR2 YYEEEE. The CDR3 contains 16 residues. The CDR3 here is CASSLGTGGINNEQFF. In DNA, the CDR3 is TGTGCCAGCAGCTTGGGGACAGGGGGCATCAACAATGAGCAGTTCTTC.

The chain couples TRBV11-2 to TRBJ2-7; D is undetermined. Germline V gene data show CDR1 as SGHAT and CDR2 as FQNNGV. This CDR3 has 14 residues. V was pared by 0 bases and J by 3 bases, with 9 bases between. The DNA for the CDR3 is TGTGCCAGCAGCTTAGAACGGAGATTCTACGAGCAGTACTTC. This gives the protein CASSLERRFYEQYF.

The sample holds one count of this clone. The chain recombines TRBV19 with TRBJ1-4, with TRBD1 identical over 8 bases. V dropped 4 bases and J dropped 3; count of bases not matched to a gene: 1. The CDR3 loop spans 14 amino acids. Germline V gene sequence: CDR1 LNHDA, CDR2 SQIVND (reference sequence). CDR3 sequence: CASSTQGANEKLFF. CDR3 nucleotides: TGTGCCAGTAGTACACAGGGGGCTAATGAAAAACTGTTTTTT.

This clone was counted once. CDR3 nucleotide sequence: TGTGCCAGCTTTCGCCAATGGGACAGAGCATTTAGCAATCAGCCCCAGCATTTT. This sequence encodes CASFRQWDRAFSNQPQHF. The V and J genes are TRBV18 and TRBJ1-5, with 7 nucleotides matching TRBD1. Looked up from germline, CDR1 is KGHSH and CDR2 is LQKENI. The J segment lost 0 bases and the V segment lost 7 bases, leaving 15 bases of the junction unmatched. This CDR3 region has 18 residues.

The V gene is TRBV19, the J gene TRBJ1-1, with unresolved D. The CDR3 covers 13 residues. CDR1 and CDR2 (germline): LNHDA, SQIVND (reference sequence). Trimming left V 6 bases short and J 3 bases short, with 11 bases between. CDR3 in DNA: TGTGCCAGTAGAAGAGGGAGGGACACTGAAGCTTTCTTT. This gives the protein CASRRGRDTEAFF.

CDR3 coding DNA: TGTGCCAGCAGCTTAGCGATTAGTTCAGAGACCCAGTACTTC. Its translation: CASSLAISSETQYF. This chain connects TRBV7-7 to TRBJ2-5; no reliable D call. Trimming took off 0 bases at V and 4 bases at J, with 9 bases between the two ends. CDR3 size: 14 residues. Per germline, CDR1 SSHAT and CDR2 FNYEAQ (reference sequence).

The CDR3 coding sequence is TGTGCCAGCAAACAGGGCGCTGTAAGCAATCAGCCCCAGCATTTT. Its protein product is CASKQGAVSNQPQHF. V usage is TRBV27 and J usage is TRBJ1-5; a possible D gene is TRBD1 (6 bases). Trimming stripped 7 bases from V and 1 base from J, with 14 bases between. This CDR3 contains 15 residues. In germline, CDR1 is MNHEY, CDR2 SMNVEV (reference sequence).

V and J are TRBV6-6 and TRBJ1-6; weak D call: TRBD1 (5 bases). This CDR3 has 14 amino acids. V dropped 7 bases and J dropped 10 bases, with 17 bases sitting between them. The germline CDR1 and CDR2 sequences are MNHNY and SVGAGI (reference sequence). Here the CDR3 reads CASKNREWGSPLHF. In DNA form, the CDR3 reads TGTGCCAGCAAAAACCGGGAGTGGGGGTCACCCCTCCACTTT.

The J gene is TRBJ1-2, the V gene TRBV11-2; 7 positions agree with TRBD1. The CDR3 length is 16 residues. The V gene end was trimmed by 4 bases and the J gene end by 3 bases; junction bases not matched to a gene: 11. Germline-derived CDR1 and CDR2 are SGHAT and FQNNGV. CDR3 sequence (DNA): TGTGCCAGCAGCTCCCCATGGGGGGACAGACACTATGGCTACACCTTC. Translated, it gives CASSSPWGDRHYGYTF.

The chain has TRBV28 and TRBJ1-5; possibly TRBD1 for D (5 bases). The germline V and J ends were trimmed by 2 bases and 2 bases, with 10 bases remaining between them. The CDR3 is made up of 15 amino acids. The germline CDR1 and CDR2 sequences are MDHEN and SYDVKM. The CDR3 sequence is CASSLGGGGNQPQHF. CDR3 coding DNA: TGTGCCAGCAGTTTAGGTGGGGGGGGCAATCAGCCCCAGCATTTT.

This clone was counted a few times. This chain links TRBV5-1 with TRBJ2-2, with 9 bases lining up with TRBD2. The ends lost 5 bases at V and 1 base at J; junction bases unmatched: 3. The CDR3 spans 15 residues. Germline CDR1 is SGHRS and CDR2 is YFSETQ. The CDR3 loop is CASSLTSGNTGELFF. In nucleotides, the CDR3 is TGCGCCAGCAGTTTGACTAGCGGGAACACCGGGGAGCTGTTTTTT.

The V and J genes are TRBV28 and TRBJ2-7; the D gene is possibly TRBD2 (5 bases). This CDR3 has 15 amino acids. Germline V gene data show CDR1 as MDHEN and CDR2 as SYDVKM. The germline V and J ends were trimmed by 7 bases and 7 bases, with 23 bases remaining between them. The chain's CDR3 is CASTPLSQPSREQYF. The DNA for the CDR3 is TGTGCCAGCACCCCTCTCTCCCAACCTAGCAGGGAGCAGTACTTC.

This clone has a single count. The gene calls are TRBV29-1 and TRBJ2-5, with D possibly matching TRBD2 (7 bases). The CDR3 extends over 17 amino acids. Looked up from germline, CDR1 is SQVTM and CDR2 is ANQGSEA. With 1 base removed from V and 0 bases from J, the gap between germline ends came to 18 bases. The CDR3 spells CSVEVGSGDIYQETQYF. The CDR3 nucleotides read TGCAGCGTTGAAGTGGGGAGCGGGGACATTTACCAAGAGACCCAGTACTTC.

This clone was counted once. The chain uses TRBV10-3 and TRBJ1-1; 9 nucleotides match TRBD1. Germline lookup yields CDR1 ENHRY and CDR2 SYGVKD. The CDR3 runs 13 residues. After removal of 6 bases from V and 1 base from J, the junction contained 0 bases not matched to a gene. The CDR3 sequence is CAIRQGANTEAFF. CDR3 bases: TGTGCCATCAGACAGGGGGCGAACACTGAAGCTTTCTTT.

This clone was seen a single time. The chain carries TRBV7-2 and TRBJ1-4; perhaps TRBD1 as D (6 bases). The CDR3 extends over 14 amino acids. Germline V gives CDR1 SGHTA, CDR2 FQGNSA. Deletions cut 4 bases from V and 4 bases from J, with 10 bases between. CDR3 in DNA: TGTGCCAGCAGCTCGGACAGATATAATGAAAAACTGTTTTTT. The encoded protein is CASSSDRYNEKLFF. The variable domain in full, completed from reference TRBV7-2 and TRBJ1-4, reads GAGVSQSPSNKVTEKGKDVELRCDPISGHTALYWYRQSLGQGLEFLIYFQGNSAPDKSGLPSDRFSAERTGGSVSTLTIQRTQQEDSAVYLCASSSDRYNEKLFFGSGTQLSVL.

This clone was seen once. The chain has TRBV5-1 and TRBJ1-5; no definite D call. V was trimmed by 5 bases and J by 3 bases, leaving 6 bases between them. There are 12 residues in the CDR3. Germline CDR1 reads SGHRS; CDR2 reads YFSETQ. The CDR3 reads CASRPNNQPQHF. The DNA for the CDR3 is TGCGCCAGCAGGCCTAACAATCAGCCCCAGCATTTT.

The rearrangement uses TRBV9 and TRBJ1-2; D is unclear. The CDR3 runs 16 residues. Germline V lookup: CDR1 SGDLS, CDR2 YYNGEE. The V end lost 0 bases, the J end lost 8 bases, and 20 bases lay between the germline ends. CDR3 residues: CASSVVGLDLARGYTF. In nucleotides, the CDR3 is TGTGCCAGCAGCGTAGTCGGGTTGGATCTTGCGCGGGGCTACACCTTC.

The chain links TRBV2 to TRBJ2-2; 8 bases are shared with TRBD2. With 11 bases clipped from V and 5 bases from J, the junction kept 13 bases outside the gene matches. The CDR3 runs to 15 residues. The germline gives CDR1 SNHLY, CDR2 FYNNEI. The CDR3 DNA follows: TGTGCCGGGGGCTATGGAGCGGGAGAAACCGGGGAGCTGTTTTTT. Translated, it gives CAGGYGAGETGELFF. The variable domain in full, with the rest retrieved from reference TRBV2 and TRBJ2-2, is EPEVTQTPSHQVTQMGQEVILRCVPISNHLYFYWYRQILGQKVEFLVSFYNNEISEKSEIFDDQFSVERPDGSNFTLKIRSTKLEDSAMYFCAGGYGAGETGELFFGEGSRLTVL.

The CDR3 sequence is CASSTPSGVETQYF. The CDR3 DNA follows: TGTGCCAGCAGCACCCCAAGCGGGGTGGAGACCCAGTACTTC. The chain recombines TRBV21-1 with TRBJ2-5; TRBD2 was called by the table and not checked on the DNA. TRBV21-1 is an annotated pseudogene. The CDR3 is 14 residues long.

The chain is built from TRBV5-1 and TRBJ2-7, with 11 bases matching TRBD1. The germline CDR1 and CDR2 sequences are SGHRS and YFSETQ. After removal of 6 bases from V and 4 bases from J, the junction contained 15 bases not matched to a gene. CDR3 length equals 17 residues. This CDR3 reads CASKGDPRDRGFYEQYF. The CDR3 DNA is TGCGCCAGCAAGGGTGACCCACGGGACAGGGGGTTTTACGAGCAGTACTTC.

The rearrangement links TRBV28 to TRBJ2-3; tentative D call: TRBD2 (6 bases). CDR3 length: 16 residues. CDR1 is MDHEN and CDR2 is SYDVKM in the germline V gene. The V end was cut by 2 bases, the J end by 4 bases, with 16 bases between. The CDR3 region is CASSLGSGEVSDTQYF. DNA for the CDR3: TGTGCCAGCAGTTTAGGCTCGGGAGAAGTATCAGATACGCAGTATTTT. Full variable domain (rest looked up from reference TRBV28 and TRBJ2-3): DVKVTQSSRYLVKRTGEKVFLECVQDMDHENMFWYRQDPGLGLRLIYFSYDVKMKEKGDIPEGYSVSREKKERFSLILESASTNQTSMYLCASSLGSGEVSDTQYFGPGTRLTVL.